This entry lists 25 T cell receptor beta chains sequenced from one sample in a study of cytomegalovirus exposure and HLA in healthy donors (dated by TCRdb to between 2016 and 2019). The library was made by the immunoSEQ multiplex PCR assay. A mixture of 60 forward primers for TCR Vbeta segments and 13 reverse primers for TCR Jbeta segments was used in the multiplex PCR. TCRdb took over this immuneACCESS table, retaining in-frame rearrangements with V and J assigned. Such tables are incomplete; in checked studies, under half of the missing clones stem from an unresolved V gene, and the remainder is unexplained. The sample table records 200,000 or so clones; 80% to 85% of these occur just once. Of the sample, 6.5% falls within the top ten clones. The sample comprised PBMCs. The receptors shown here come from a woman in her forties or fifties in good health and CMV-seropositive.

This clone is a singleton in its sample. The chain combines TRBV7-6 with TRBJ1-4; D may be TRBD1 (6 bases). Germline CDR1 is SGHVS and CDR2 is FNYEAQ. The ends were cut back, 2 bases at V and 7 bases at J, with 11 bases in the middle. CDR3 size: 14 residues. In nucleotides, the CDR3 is TGTGCCAGCAGCTTAAGGGGGGAGGGTGAAAAACTGTTTTTT. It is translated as CASSLRGEGEKLFF. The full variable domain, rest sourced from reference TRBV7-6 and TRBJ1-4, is GAGVSQSPRYKVTKRGQDVALRCDPISGHVSLYWYRQALGQGPEFLTYFNYEAQQDKSGLPNDRFSAERPEGSISTLTIQRTEQRDSAMYRCASSLRGEGEKLFFGSGTQLSVL.

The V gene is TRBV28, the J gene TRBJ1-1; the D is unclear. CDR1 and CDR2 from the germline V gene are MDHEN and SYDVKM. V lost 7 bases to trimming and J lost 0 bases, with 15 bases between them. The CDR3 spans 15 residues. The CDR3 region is CASTRHPQLNTEAFF. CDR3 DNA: TGTGCCAGCACCCGACATCCTCAATTGAACACTGAAGCTTTCTTT.

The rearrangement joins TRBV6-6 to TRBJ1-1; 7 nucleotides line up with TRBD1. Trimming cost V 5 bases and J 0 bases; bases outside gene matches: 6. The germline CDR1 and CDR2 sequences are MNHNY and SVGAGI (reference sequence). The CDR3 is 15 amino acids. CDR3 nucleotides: TGTGCCAGCAGTCTTCCGGGACAGATGAACACTGAAGCTTTCTTT. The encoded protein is CASSLPGQMNTEAFF.

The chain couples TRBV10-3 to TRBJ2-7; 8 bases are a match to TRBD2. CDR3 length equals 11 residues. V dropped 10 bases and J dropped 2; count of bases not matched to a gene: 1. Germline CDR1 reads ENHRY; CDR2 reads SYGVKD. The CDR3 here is CATLAAYEQYF. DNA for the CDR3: TGTGCCACACTAGCGGCCTACGAGCAGTACTTC.

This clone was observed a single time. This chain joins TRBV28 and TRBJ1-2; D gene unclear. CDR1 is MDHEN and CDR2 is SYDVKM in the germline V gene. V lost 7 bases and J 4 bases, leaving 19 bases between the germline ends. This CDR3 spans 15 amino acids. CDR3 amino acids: CASTIPRGGIYGYTF. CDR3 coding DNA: TGTGCCAGCACCATCCCCCGGGGAGGCATCTATGGCTACACCTTC.

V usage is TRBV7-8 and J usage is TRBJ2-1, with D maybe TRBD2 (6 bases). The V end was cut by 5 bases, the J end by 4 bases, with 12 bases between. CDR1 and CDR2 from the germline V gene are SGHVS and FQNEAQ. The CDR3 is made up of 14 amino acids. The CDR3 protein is CASSRRETYNEQFF. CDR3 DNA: TGTGCCAGCAGCCGGCGGGAAACGTACAATGAGCAGTTCTTC.

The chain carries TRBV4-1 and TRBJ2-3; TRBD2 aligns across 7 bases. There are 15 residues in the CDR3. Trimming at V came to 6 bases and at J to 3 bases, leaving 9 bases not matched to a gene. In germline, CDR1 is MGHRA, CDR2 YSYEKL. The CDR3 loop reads CASSDALAETDTQYF. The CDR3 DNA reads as TGCGCCAGCAGTGACGCCCTAGCGGAAACAGATACGCAGTATTTT.

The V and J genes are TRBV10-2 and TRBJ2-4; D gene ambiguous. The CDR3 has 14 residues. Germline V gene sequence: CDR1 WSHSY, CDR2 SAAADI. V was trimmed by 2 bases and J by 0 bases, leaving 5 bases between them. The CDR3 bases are TGCGCCAGCAGTGAGCCTGTAGCCAAAAACATTCAGTACTTC. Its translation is CASSEPVAKNIQYF.

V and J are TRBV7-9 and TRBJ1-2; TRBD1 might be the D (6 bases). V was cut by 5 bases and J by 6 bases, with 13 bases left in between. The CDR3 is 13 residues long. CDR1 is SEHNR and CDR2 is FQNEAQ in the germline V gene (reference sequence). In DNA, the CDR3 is TGTGCCAGCAGCAAGGGGGGGGGAAATGGCTACACCTTC. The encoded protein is CASSKGGGNGYTF. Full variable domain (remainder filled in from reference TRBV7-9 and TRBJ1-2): DTGVSQNPRHKITKRGQNVTFRCDPISEHNRLYWYRQTLGQGPEFLTYFQNEAQLEKSRLLSDRFSAERPKGSFSTLEIQRTEQGDSAMYLCASSKGGGNGYTFGSGTRLTVV.

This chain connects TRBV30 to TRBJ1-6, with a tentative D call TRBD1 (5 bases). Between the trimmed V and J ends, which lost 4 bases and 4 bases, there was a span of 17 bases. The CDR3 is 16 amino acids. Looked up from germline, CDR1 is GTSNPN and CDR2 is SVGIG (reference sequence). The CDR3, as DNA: TGTGCCTGGATTCCCAACTCTGGGGGGTATAATTCACCCCTCCACTTT. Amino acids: CAWIPNSGGYNSPLHF.

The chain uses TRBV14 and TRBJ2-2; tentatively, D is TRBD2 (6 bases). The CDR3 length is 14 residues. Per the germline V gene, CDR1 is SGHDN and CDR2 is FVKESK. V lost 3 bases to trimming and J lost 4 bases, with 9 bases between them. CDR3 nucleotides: TGTGCCAGCAGCCACCGGACTATCACCGGGGAGCTGTTTTTT. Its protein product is CASSHRTITGELFF.

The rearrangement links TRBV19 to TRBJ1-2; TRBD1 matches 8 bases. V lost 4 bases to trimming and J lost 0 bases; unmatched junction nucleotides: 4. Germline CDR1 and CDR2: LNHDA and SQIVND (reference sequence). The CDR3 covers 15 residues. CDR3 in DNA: TGTGCCAGTAGTAACAGGGGGACGGCTAACTATGGCTACACCTTC. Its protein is CASSNRGTANYGYTF.

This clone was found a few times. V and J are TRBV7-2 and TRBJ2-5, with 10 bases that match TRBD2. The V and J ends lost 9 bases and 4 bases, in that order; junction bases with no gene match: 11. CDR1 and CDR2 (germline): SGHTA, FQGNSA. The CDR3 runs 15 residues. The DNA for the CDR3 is TGTGCCAGAAGCGGCATACGGACTAGCGGAGAGACCCAGTACTTC. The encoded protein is CARSGIRTSGETQYF. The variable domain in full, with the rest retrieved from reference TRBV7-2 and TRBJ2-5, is GAGVSQSPSNKVTEKGKDVELRCDPISGHTALYWYRQSLGQGLEFLIYFQGNSAPDKSGLPSDRFSAERTGGSVSTLTIQRTQQEDSAVYLCARSGIRTSGETQYFGPGTRLLVL.

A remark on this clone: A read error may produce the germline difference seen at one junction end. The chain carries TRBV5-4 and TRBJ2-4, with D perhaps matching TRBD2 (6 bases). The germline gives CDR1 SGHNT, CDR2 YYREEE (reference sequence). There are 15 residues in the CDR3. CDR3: CASSLGAGTKNSQYF. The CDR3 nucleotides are TGTGCCAGCAGCTTGGGGGCGGGGACCAAAAACAGTCAGTACTTC.

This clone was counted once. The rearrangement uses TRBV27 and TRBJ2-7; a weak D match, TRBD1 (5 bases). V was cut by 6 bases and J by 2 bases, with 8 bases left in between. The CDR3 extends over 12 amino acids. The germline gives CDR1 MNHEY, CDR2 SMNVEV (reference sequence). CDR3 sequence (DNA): TGTGCCAGCAGCCCGGACACCTACGAGCAGTACTTC. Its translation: CASSPDTYEQYF.

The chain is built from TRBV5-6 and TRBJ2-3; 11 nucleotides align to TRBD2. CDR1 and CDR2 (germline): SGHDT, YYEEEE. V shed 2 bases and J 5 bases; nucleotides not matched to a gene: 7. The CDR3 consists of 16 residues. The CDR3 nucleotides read TGTGCCAGCAGCTTCAGGGGACTAGCGGTGGGAGATACGCAGTATTTT. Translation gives CASSFRGLAVGDTQYF.

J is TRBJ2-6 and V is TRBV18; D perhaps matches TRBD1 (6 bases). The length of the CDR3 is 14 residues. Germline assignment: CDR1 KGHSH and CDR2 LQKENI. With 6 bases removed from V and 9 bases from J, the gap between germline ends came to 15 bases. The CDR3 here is CASSQERQVNVLTF. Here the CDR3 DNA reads TGTGCCAGCTCCCAGGAGAGACAGGTCAACGTCCTGACTTTC.

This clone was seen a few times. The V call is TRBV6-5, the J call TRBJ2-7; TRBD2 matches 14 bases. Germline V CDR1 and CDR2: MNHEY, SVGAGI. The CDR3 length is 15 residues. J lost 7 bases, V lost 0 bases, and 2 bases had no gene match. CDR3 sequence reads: CASSYSRLAGGEQYF. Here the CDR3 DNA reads TGTGCCAGCAGTTACTCCCGACTAGCGGGGGGGGAGCAGTACTTC.

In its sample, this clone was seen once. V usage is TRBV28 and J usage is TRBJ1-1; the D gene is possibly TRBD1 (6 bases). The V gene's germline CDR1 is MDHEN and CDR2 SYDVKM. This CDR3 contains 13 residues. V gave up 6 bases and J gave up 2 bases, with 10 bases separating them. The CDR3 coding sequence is TGTGCCAGCAGCGAGGGGGATAACACTGAAGCTTTCTTT. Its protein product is CASSEGDNTEAFF.

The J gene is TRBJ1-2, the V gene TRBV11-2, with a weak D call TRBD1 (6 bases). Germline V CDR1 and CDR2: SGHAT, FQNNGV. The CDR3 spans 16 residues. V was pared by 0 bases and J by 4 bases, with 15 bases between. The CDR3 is CASSLDIGQSFYGYTF. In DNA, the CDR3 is TGTGCCAGCAGCTTAGATATAGGACAGTCATTCTATGGCTACACCTTC.

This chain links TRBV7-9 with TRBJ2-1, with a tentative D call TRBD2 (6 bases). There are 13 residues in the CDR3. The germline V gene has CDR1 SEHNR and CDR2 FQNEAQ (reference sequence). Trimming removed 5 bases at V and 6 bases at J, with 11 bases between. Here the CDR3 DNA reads TGTGCCAGCAGCGCCGGGAGTTCCAATGAGCAGTTCTTC. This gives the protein CASSAGSSNEQFF.

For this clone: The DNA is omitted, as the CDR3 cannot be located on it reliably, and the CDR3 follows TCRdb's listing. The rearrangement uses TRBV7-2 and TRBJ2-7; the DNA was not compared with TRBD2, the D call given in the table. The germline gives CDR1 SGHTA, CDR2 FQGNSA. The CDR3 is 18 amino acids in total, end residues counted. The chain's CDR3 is CASSLLVAGGSLSYEQHF.

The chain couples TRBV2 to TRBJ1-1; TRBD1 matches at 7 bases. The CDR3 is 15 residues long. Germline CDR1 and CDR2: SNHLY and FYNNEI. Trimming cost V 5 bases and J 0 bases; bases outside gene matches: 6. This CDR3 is CASSPQGILNTEAFF. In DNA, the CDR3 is TGTGCCAGCAGTCCACAGGGGATCCTGAACACTGAAGCTTTCTTT.

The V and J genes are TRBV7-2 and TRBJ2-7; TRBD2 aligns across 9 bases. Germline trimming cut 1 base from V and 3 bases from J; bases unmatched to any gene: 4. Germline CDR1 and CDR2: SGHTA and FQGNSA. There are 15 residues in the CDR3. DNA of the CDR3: TGTGCCAGCAGCTTAGAAGCGGGGGGTCGCTACGAGCAGTACTTC. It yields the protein CASSLEAGGRYEQYF.

Written as DNA, the CDR3 is TGTGCCAGCAGTTACTCCAGGGGACAGGGCTACGAGCAGTACTTC. Its protein is CASSYSRGQGYEQYF. V and J are TRBV6-5 and TRBJ2-7; the match to TRBD1 covers 9 bases. J was trimmed by 3 bases and V by 0 bases; bases with no gene match: 3. This CDR3 has 15 residues. The germline V gene has CDR1 MNHEY and CDR2 SVGAGI.